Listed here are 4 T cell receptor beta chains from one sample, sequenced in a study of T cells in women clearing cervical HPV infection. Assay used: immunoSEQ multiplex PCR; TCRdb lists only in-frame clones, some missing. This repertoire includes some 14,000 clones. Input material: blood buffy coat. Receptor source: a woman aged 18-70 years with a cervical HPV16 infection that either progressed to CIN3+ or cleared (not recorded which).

The sequenced part of the CDR3 DNA is TGTGCCAGCAGCCCCACACGGGGTAGCGGGAACACCGGGGAG. Its protein product is CASSPTRGSGNTGE. The CDR3 as a whole reads CASSPTRGSGNTGELFF. The chain couples TRBV7-3 to TRBJ2-2; the D gene is possibly TRBD2 (6 bases). The read ends 3 residues shy of where the CDR3 ends; the end is completed using the germline J gene. This CDR3 has 17 amino acids. V was shortened by 5 bases and J by 1 base, with 17 bases between the two germline ends. CDR1 and CDR2 from the germline V gene are SGHTA and FQGTGA.

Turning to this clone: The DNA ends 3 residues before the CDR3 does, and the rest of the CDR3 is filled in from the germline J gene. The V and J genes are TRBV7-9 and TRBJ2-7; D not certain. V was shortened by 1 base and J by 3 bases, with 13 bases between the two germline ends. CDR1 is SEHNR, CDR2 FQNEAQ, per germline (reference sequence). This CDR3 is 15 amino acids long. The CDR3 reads CASSLGSNYHYEQYF. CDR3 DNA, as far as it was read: TGTGCCAGCAGCTTAGGGTCTAACTACCACTACGAG.

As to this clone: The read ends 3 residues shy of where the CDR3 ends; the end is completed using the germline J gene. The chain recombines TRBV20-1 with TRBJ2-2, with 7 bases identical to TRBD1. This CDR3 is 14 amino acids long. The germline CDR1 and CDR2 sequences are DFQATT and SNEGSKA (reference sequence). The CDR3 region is CSAQDRPGGEKLFF. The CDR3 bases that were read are TGCAGTGCCCAGGACCGACCAGGGGGTGAAAAG.

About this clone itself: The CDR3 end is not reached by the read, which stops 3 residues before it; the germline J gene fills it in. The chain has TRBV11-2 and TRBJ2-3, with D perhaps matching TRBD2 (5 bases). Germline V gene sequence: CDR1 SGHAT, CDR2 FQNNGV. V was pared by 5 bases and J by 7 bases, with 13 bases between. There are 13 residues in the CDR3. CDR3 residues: CASSPSAGYTQYF. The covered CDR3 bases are TGTGCCAGCAGCCCGAGCGCGGGTTATACG.